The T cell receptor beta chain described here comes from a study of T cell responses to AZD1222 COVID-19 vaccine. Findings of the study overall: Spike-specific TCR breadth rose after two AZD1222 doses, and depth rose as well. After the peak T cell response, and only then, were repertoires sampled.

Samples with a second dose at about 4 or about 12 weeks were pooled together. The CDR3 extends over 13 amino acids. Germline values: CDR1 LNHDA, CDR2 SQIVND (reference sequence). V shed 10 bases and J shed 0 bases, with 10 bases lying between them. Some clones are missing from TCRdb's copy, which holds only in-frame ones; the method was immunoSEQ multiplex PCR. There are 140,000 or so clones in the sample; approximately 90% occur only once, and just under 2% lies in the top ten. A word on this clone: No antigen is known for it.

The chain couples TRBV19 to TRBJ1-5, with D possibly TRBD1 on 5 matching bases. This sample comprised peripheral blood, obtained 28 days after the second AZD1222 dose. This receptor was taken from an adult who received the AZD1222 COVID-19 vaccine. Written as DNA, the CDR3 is TGTGCCACCTCGACAGATAGCAATCAGCCCCAGCATTTT. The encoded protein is CATSTDSNQPQHF.